These T cell receptor beta chains were read from a single sample in a study of identical twins. Via MiXCR, TCRdb re-called the 5' RACE reads, giving one row per CDR3 protein. Among about 1.7 million distinct CDR3 sequences listed, less than 40% were seen once. The sample taken for sequencing was cord blood. These receptors all stem from a newborn girl in good health. The CDR3 runs from the conserved cysteine through the conserved F or W. The D gene is left open where the match is weak. Size tells how often a clone was seen (once, few, many) or the class of an expanded clone, and some rows leave it out.

J: TRBJ2-5; size: NA; D: TRBD2; V: TRBV4-2; DNA: TGTGCCAGCAGCCAAGATAGTTCTAGCGGGAGGTACAATGAGCAGTACTTC; CDR3: CASSQDSSSGRYNEQYF
J: TRBJ2-3; size: few; D: TRBD2; V: TRBV20-1; DNA: TGCAGTGCTGGCACCGGCGGGAGGACAGATACGCAGTATTTT; CDR3: CSAGTGGRTDTQYF
J: TRBJ1-1; size: NA; D: NA; V: TRBV5-1; DNA: TGCGCCAGCAGCCCCTTAGGTATGATGAACACTGAAGCTTTCTTT; CDR3: CASSPLGMMNTEAFF
J: TRBJ1-5; size: few; D: NA; V: TRBV6-4; DNA: TGTGGGACAGCGCCGCTCAATCAGCCCCAGCATTTT; CDR3: CGTAPLNQPQHF
J: TRBJ2-2; size: few; D: NA; V: TRBV24-1; DNA: TGTGCCACCAGTGTGGGGACGAACACCGGGGAGCTGTTTTTT; CDR3: CATSVGTNTGELFF
J: TRBJ2-3; size: NA; D: TRBD2; V: TRBV13; DNA: TGTGCCAGCAGCTTAGACTGGGGACTAGCGGGAGGAGCGCAGTATTTT; CDR3: CASSLDWGLAGGAQYF
J: TRBJ2-4; size: NA; D: NA; V: TRBV6-1; DNA: TGTGCCAGCAGTGAAAAAGGTGGCAGCTTGGCCAAAAACATTCAGTACTTC; CDR3: CASSEKGGSLAKNIQYF
J: TRBJ2-7; size: few; D: NA; V: TRBV10-3; DNA: TGTGCCATCAGTGGCGGTTTCTCCTACGAGCAGTACTTC; CDR3: CAISGGFSYEQYF
J: TRBJ2-1; size: NA; D: TRBD2; V: TRBV4-1; DNA: TGCGCCAGCAGCCAAGAGGGGGGACTAGCTCCCAATGAGCAGTTCTTC; CDR3: CASSQEGGLAPNEQFF
J: TRBJ1-5; size: NA; D: NA; V: TRBV10-3; DNA: TGTGCCATCAGTGAGTCGGGGGGTATCAGCAATCAGCCCCAGCATTTT; CDR3: CAISESGGISNQPQHF
J: TRBJ1-1; size: NA; D: NA; V: TRBV2; DNA: TGTGCCAGCAGTGAGCAAGGGGAGAACACTGAAGCTTTCTTT; CDR3: CASSEQGENTEAFF
J: TRBJ2-7; size: NA; D: TRBD2; V: TRBV18; DNA: TGTGCCAGCTCACAAACCGGGGCTAGCGGGGCTACCTACGAGCAGTACTTC; CDR3: CASSQTGASGATYEQYF
J: TRBJ1-2; size: NA; D: TRBD1; V: TRBV12-3/TRBV12-4; DNA: TGTGCCAGCAGTACACGGATGGACAGGGGAAACTATGGCTACACCTTC; CDR3: CASSTRMDRGNYGYTF
J: TRBJ1-2; size: NA; D: NA; V: TRBV9; DNA: TGTGCCAGCAGCGTAGCCGGGTTTGGGGGCTACACCTTC; CDR3: CASSVAGFGGYTF
J: TRBJ2-1; size: NA; D: NA; V: TRBV4-1; DNA: TGCGCCAGCAGCCGGCTGACCGGGATCCCTTCCTACAATGAGCAGTTCTTC; CDR3: CASSRLTGIPSYNEQFF
J: TRBJ2-5; size: NA; D: NA; V: TRBV24-1; DNA: TGTGCCACCAGTGACTCTACTAGGGCCCCTCAAGAGACCCAGTACTTC; CDR3: CATSDSTRAPQETQYF
J: TRBJ2-7; size: many; D: NA; V: TRBV9; DNA: TGTGCCAGCAGCGTAGGCGGGTACTCCTACGAGCAGTACTTC; CDR3: CASSVGGYSYEQYF
J: TRBJ2-5; size: many; D: NA; V: TRBV20-1; DNA: TGCAGTGCCAGCCCGGGCCTCCAAGAGACCCAGTACTTC; CDR3: CSASPGLQETQYF
J: TRBJ1-2; size: NA; D: NA; V: TRBV29-1; DNA: TGCAGCGTTGAGTCCCCAGGGGAAGGCTACACCTTC; CDR3: CSVESPGEGYTF
J: TRBJ2-5; size: few; D: NA; V: TRBV4-2; DNA: TGTGCCAGCAGCCAAGTAGAGGAGCAAGAGACCCAGTACTTC; CDR3: CASSQVEEQETQYF
J: TRBJ2-3; size: NA; D: TRBD2; V: TRBV24-1; DNA: TGTGCCACCAGTGATTTGCGGGAGGGCGATACGCAGTATTTT; CDR3: CATSDLREGDTQYF
J: TRBJ1-5; size: few; D: NA; V: TRBV27; DNA: TGTGCCAGCAGTTTATGGGGAGGACCGAATAGCAATCAGCCCCAGCATTTT; CDR3: CASSLWGGPNSNQPQHF
J: TRBJ2-5; size: few; D: NA; V: TRBV5-6; DNA: TGTGCCAGCAGCTCTGACGTTACTAAAGAGCAGTACTTC; CDR3: CASSSDVTKEQYF
J: TRBJ1-5; size: NA; D: NA; V: TRBV4-1; DNA: TGCGCCAGCAGCCAAGACGGGATAAGGGCCCAGCCCCAGCATTTT; CDR3: CASSQDGIRAQPQHF
J: TRBJ1-2; size: NA; D: NA; V: TRBV29-1; DNA: TGCAGCGTTGCGGGGTACGGTGGCTACACCTTC; CDR3: CSVAGYGGYTF
J: TRBJ1-4; size: NA; D: NA; V: TRBV20-1; DNA: TGCAGTGCTAGTGGGGGGTTACGTGAAAAACTGTTTTTT; CDR3: CSASGGLREKLFF
J: TRBJ2-3; size: few; D: NA; V: TRBV21-1; DNA: TGTGCCAGCAGCAAATCGGACAGGACTAGCACAGATACGCAGTATTTT; CDR3: CASSKSDRTSTDTQYF
J: TRBJ2-7; size: NA; D: NA; V: TRBV28; DNA: TGTGCCAGCACAGACCCTTACAATGAGCAGTACTTC; CDR3: CASTDPYNEQYF
J: TRBJ2-7; size: once; D: NA; V: TRBV7-9; DNA: TGTGCCAGCAGCTTAAAGGAAGCTTCCTACGAGCAGTACTTC; CDR3: CASSLKEASYEQYF
J: TRBJ2-3; size: NA; D: TRBD2; V: TRBV12-3/TRBV12-4; DNA: TGTGCCAGCACTTTCCATAACAGCGGGGGCACAGATACGCAGTATTTT; CDR3: CASTFHNSGGTDTQYF
J: TRBJ2-3; size: many; D: NA; V: TRBV20-1; DNA: TGCAGTGCTAGGAGGGGGGATACGCAGTATTTT; CDR3: CSARRGDTQYF
J: TRBJ2-1; size: NA; D: NA; V: TRBV12-3/TRBV12-4; DNA: TGTGCCAGCAGTTTCGACAGCGGCACCCACAATGAGCAGTTCTTC; CDR3: CASSFDSGTHNEQFF
J: TRBJ1-1; size: NA; D: NA; V: TRBV27; DNA: TGTGCCAGCAGTTTATATGGGGGTATGAACACTGAAGCTTTCTTT; CDR3: CASSLYGGMNTEAFF
J: TRBJ2-3; size: NA; D: NA; V: TRBV10-2; DNA: TGCGCCACCAAGAGAGCGGGAGATACGCAGTATTTT; CDR3: CATKRAGDTQYF
J: TRBJ2-3; size: many; D: TRBD2; V: TRBV6-1; DNA: TGTGCCAGCAGTGTAGGACTAGCGGGGAGGGCAGATACGCAGTATTTT; CDR3: CASSVGLAGRADTQYF
J: TRBJ2-7; size: few; D: NA; V: TRBV11-2; DNA: TGTGCCAGCAGCTTAAAGGGGGGGACTTTTCCCAAGTCTTACGAGCAGTACTTC; CDR3: CASSLKGGTFPKSYEQYF
J: TRBJ2-5; size: few; D: NA; V: TRBV2; DNA: TGTGCCAGCAAGGGTGGAAGTGGGGGGGAGACCCAGTACTTC; CDR3: CASKGGSGGETQYF
J: TRBJ2-3; size: NA; D: NA; V: TRBV10-2; DNA: TGCGCCAGCGAACTAGCTATTGCAGATACGCAGTATTTT; CDR3: CASELAIADTQYF
J: TRBJ2-2; size: few; D: NA; V: TRBV4-2; DNA: TGTGCCAGCAGCCAAGAAACCCACAGCACCACCGGGGAGCTGTTTTTT; CDR3: CASSQETHSTTGELFF
J: TRBJ1-1; size: NA; D: NA; V: TRBV30; DNA: TGTGCCTGGAGCGGGTCTTACACTGAAGCTTTCTTT; CDR3: CAWSGSYTEAFF
J: TRBJ1-1; size: NA; D: NA; V: TRBV6-6; DNA: TGTGCCAGCAGGATCGACTTATTTTCCCAAGCTTTCTTT; CDR3: CASRIDLFSQAFF
J: TRBJ2-5; size: few; D: TRBD2; V: TRBV20-1; DNA: TGCAGTGCTAGAGAAGGTAGCGGGGGTTCCAATGAGCAGTACTTC; CDR3: CSAREGSGGSNEQYF
J: TRBJ2-7; size: few; D: NA; V: TRBV6-6; DNA: TGTGCCACCCAGGGTAATTCTTGGGACGAGCAGTACTTC; CDR3: CATQGNSWDEQYF
J: TRBJ2-1; size: NA; D: NA; V: TRBV28; DNA: TGTGCCAGCAGATTTTCCTTGGGTTACAATGAGCAGTTCTTC; CDR3: CASRFSLGYNEQFF
J: TRBJ2-4; size: NA; D: TRBD2; V: TRBV20-1; DNA: TGCAGTGCTAGACCTGGGACTAGCGGGAGCCAAAACATTCAGTACTTC; CDR3: CSARPGTSGSQNIQYF